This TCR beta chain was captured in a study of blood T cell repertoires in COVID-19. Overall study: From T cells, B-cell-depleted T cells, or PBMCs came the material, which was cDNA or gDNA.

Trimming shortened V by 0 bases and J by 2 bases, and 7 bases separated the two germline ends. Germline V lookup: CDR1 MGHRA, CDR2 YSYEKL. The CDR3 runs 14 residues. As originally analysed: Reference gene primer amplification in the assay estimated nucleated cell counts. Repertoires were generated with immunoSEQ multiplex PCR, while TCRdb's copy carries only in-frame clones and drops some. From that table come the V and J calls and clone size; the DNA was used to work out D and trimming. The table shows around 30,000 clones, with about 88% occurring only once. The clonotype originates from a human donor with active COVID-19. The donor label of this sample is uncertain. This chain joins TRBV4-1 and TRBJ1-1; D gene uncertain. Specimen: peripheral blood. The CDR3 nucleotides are TGCGCCAGCAGCCAAGATCCGTTTAACACTGAAGCTTTCTTT. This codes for CASSQDPFNTEAFF.